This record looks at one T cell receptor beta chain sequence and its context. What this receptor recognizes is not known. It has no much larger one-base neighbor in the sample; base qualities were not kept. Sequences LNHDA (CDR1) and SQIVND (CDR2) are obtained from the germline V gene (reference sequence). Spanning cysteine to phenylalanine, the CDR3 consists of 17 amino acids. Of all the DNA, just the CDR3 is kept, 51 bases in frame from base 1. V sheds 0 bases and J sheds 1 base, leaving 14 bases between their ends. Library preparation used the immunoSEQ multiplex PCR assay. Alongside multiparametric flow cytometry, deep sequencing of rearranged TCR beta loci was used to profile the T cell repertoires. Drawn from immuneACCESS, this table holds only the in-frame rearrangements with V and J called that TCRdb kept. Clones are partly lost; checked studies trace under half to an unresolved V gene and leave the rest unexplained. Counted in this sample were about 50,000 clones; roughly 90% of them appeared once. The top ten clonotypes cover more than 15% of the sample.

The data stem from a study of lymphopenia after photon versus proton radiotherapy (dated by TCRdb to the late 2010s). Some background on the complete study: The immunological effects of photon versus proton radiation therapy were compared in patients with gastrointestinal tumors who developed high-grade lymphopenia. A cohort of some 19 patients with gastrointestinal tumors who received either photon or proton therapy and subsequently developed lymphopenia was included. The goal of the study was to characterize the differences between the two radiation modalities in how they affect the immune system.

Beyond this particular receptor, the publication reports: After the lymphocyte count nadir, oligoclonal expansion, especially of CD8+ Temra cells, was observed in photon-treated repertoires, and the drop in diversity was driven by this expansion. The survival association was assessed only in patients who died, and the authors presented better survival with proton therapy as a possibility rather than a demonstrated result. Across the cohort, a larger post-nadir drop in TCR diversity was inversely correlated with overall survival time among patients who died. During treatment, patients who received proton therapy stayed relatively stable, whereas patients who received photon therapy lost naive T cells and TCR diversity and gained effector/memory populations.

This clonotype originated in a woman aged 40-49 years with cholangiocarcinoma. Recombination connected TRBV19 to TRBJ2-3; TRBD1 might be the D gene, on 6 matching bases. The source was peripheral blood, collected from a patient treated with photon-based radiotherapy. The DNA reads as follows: TGTGCCAGTAGTATAGATTCGGGGACACAACGCACAGATACGCAGTATTTT. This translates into CASSIDSGTQRTDTQYF.